Listed below are T cell receptor beta chains from one sample, sequenced in a study of cytomegalovirus exposure and HLA in healthy donors. TCRdb's table, derived via immunoSEQ multiplex PCR, lists solely in-frame clones and lacks some. The data contain 100,000 to 150,000 clones, 70% to 80% of them seen just once; the ten biggest clones take up about 5%. Sequenced sample: PBMCs. These receptors were obtained from a man aged 50-60 years in good health and CMV-seropositive. Both conserved end residues are part of each CDR3. Fields, in order: D gene, J gene, V gene, clone size, CDR3 length, CDR3 protein, CDR3 DNA. A D gene is named only where the DNA matches it firmly. Only some rows state a clone size, as once, few, many or a class for expanded clones.

TRBD2 | TRBJ2-3 | TRBV5-6 | NA | 13 | CASSSGGPDTQYF | TGTGCCAGCAGCTCGGGGGGGCCAGATACGCAGTATTTT
NA | TRBJ2-5 | TRBV2 | NA | 11 | CASSAQETQYF | TGTGCCAGCAGTGCTCAAGAGACCCAGTACTTC
NA | TRBJ1-2 | TRBV28 | NA | 14 | CASSSEIAGKGYTF | TGTGCCAGCAGCAGCGAAATAGCGGGGAAAGGCTACACCTTC
NA | TRBJ2-7 | TRBV11-2 | few | 13 | CASSLSRVHEQYF | TGTGCCAGCAGCTTAAGCAGGGTCCACGAGCAGTACTTC
NA | TRBJ1-5 | TRBV2 | few | 13 | CASRGTNNQPQHF | TGTGCCAGCAGGGGGACAAACAATCAGCCCCAGCATTTT
NA | TRBJ2-1 | TRBV5-1 | NA | 14 | CASSLRAGDNEQFF | TGCGCCAGCAGCTTGAGGGCAGGGGATAATGAGCAGTTCTTC
NA | TRBJ2-3 | TRBV19 | NA | 13 | CASTGTSTDTQYF | TGTGCCAGTACCGGGACTAGCACAGATACGCAGTATTTT
NA | TRBJ2-5 | TRBV5-8 | NA | 14 | CASSFQGAQDTQYF | TGTGCCAGCAGCTTTCAGGGCGCGCAGGATACCCAGTACTTC
NA | TRBJ1-2 | TRBV19 | NA | 14 | CASSTTEIVYGYTF | TGTGCCAGTAGCACTACGGAAATCGTCTATGGCTACACCTTC
NA | TRBJ1-4 | TRBV11-2 | few | 14 | CASSMLRSNEKLFF | TGTGCCAGCAGCATGCTGCGGTCTAATGAAAAACTGTTTTTT
TRBD2 | TRBJ2-3 | TRBV5-1 | NA | 16 | CASSRGGSTSTDTQYF | TGCGCCAGCAGCCGGGGGGGCAGTACAAGCACAGATACGCAGTATTTT
NA | TRBJ2-5 | TRBV19 | NA | 15 | CASSIVDSRRETQYF | TGTGCCAGTAGTATAGTGGACTCCCGACGAGAGACCCAGTACTTC
NA | TRBJ2-3 | TRBV5-1 | once | 14 | CASSLGGSTDTQYF | TGCGCCAGCAGCTTGGGGGGCTCCACAGATACGCAGTATTTT
NA | TRBJ2-7 | TRBV30 | NA | 11 | CAWGQFYEQYF | TGTGCCTGGGGACAGTTCTACGAGCAGTACTTC
NA | TRBJ2-2 | TRBV7-9 | NA | 15 | CASSLGGVKTGELFF | TGTGCCAGCAGCTTAGGCGGGGTAAAAACCGGGGAGCTGTTTTTT
NA | TRBJ2-3 | TRBV27 | NA | 15 | CASRLAGANTDTQYF | TGTGCCAGCAGATTGGCGGGGGCCAACACAGATACGCAGTATTTT